One T cell receptor beta chain is described in this entry. Its specific antigen is unknown. No base quality values were provided; no much bigger clone lies one nucleotide off. From a lookup of the germline V gene (reference sequence), CDR1 and CDR2 are MNHEY and SMNVEV. V is trimmed back by 6 bases and J by 5 bases, and the junction contains 2 bases that no gene match accounts for. From cysteine to phenylalanine, the CDR3 is 12 amino acids long. The entry retains the CDR3 DNA only, 36 bases that are in frame from base 1. These data are taken from a study of blood T cell repertoires in COVID-19 (dated by TCRdb to 2018 to 2021). At the level of the whole study: Samples covering the acute and convalescent phases of COVID-19 were provided by collaborators in the United States, Italy and Spain. The repertoires were released in a freely available public database meant as a resource for research on the immune response to SARS-CoV-2. The material from the prospective study consisted of cDNA or gDNA derived from T cells, B-cell-depleted T cells, or PBMCs. Subjects who had been exposed to COVID-19, were actively infected with it, or had recovered from it provided the deeply sampled blood TCRbeta repertoires that made up the dataset. Where available, HLA class I and class II types were obtained from metadata supplied by the sample provider rather than from assay-based typing. A de-identified subject ID, COVID-19 status, age in years and sex were almost always included in the sample metadata. Samples were obtained from the ongoing ImmuneRACE study (first 160 participants) and from approximately 1,200 subjects provided by 6 global collaborators.

The immunoSEQ Assay, a bias-controlled multiplex PCR, was used to amplify TCRbeta CDR3 regions from genomic DNA. The authors' analysis ran thus. Within the assay, amplification of reference gene primers was used to estimate how many nucleated cells each sample contained. Sequence reads were collapsed and filtered to measure the absolute abundance of every unique TCRbeta CDR3 rearrangement. For each sample, productive Simpson clonality was calculated as the square root of Simpson's diversity index across productive rearrangements. TCRdb re-hosts the immuneACCESS table, in-frame sequences only. Its copies lack some clones; in the studies checked, an unresolved V gene accounts for under half of them, and the cause for the rest is not known. V, J and clone size derive from that table, while D and trimming were established from the DNA sequence. Across this sample there are roughly 250,000 clones, with around 87% seen only once. The ten top clones hold roughly 3.3% of the sample.

In the prospective study, participants were roughly 18 to 89 years old, resided in around 25 geographic areas of the United States, and were enrolled through a virtual design. In the prospective study, participants were assigned to cohorts based on the clinical history participants reported in a screening survey and a study questionnaire. In the prospective study, mobile phlebotomists collected whole blood, serum and a nasopharyngeal or oropharyngeal swab from each participant. Additional blood draws and questionnaires over a 2-month period could optionally be provided by prospective study participants. Before DNA extraction, blood samples from the prospective study were shipped at room temperature or frozen. What the authors observed across the whole study: How much clinical and demographic metadata was included differed by source and by participant, and the metadata was provided uncurated.

The chain joins TRBV27 to TRBJ2-7, with 9 bases matching TRBD1. Sequencing was done on a sample of PBMCs or T cells enriched from blood (not recorded which). The source is a woman in her thirties or forties with acute COVID-19. The base sequence is TGTGCCAGCAGAACAGGGGGCAACGAGCAGTACTTC. Its translation reads: CASRTGGNEQYF.